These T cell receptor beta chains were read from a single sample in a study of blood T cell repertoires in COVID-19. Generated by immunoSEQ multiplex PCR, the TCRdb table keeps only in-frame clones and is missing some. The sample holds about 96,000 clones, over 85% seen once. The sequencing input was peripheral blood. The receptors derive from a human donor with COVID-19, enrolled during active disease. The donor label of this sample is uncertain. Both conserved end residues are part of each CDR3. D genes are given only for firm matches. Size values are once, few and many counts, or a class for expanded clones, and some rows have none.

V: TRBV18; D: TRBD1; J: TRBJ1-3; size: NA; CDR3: CASSPQQGSDSGNTIYF; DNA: TGTGCCAGCTCACCGCAACAGGGGTCCGACTCTGGAAACACCATATATTTT
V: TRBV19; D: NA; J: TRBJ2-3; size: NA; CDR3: CASNPSRYTDTQYF; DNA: TGTGCCAGTAATCCTTCTAGATACACAGATACGCAGTATTTT
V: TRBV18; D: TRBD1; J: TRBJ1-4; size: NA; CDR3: CASSPDSTGTEKLFF; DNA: TGTGCCAGCTCACCCGATTCGACAGGGACTGAAAAACTGTTTTTT
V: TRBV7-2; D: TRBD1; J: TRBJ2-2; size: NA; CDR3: CASSWDRGLTGELFF; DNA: TGTGCCAGCAGCTGGGACAGGGGTTTAACCGGGGAGCTGTTTTTT
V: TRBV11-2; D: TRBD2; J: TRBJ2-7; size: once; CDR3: CASSRGLADTYEQYF; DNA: TGTGCCAGCAGCCGTGGACTAGCGGATACCTACGAGCAGTACTTC
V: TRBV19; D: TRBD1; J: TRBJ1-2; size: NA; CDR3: CASSILSGQGLAGYTF; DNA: TGTGCCAGTAGTATATTATCGGGACAGGGGCTTGCAGGCTACACCTTC
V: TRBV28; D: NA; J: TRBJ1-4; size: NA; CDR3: CASSLADSAMSTFF; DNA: TGTGCCAGCAGTTTAGCGGATTCAGCAATGTCTACTTTTTTT
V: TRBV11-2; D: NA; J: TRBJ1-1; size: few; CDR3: CASSLVEGTEAFF; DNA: TGTGCCAGCAGCTTAGTTGAGGGCACTGAAGCTTTCTTT
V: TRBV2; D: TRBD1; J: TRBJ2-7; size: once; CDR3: CASTGTGGYEQYF; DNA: TGTGCCAGCACCGGGACAGGGGGTTACGAGCAGTACTTC
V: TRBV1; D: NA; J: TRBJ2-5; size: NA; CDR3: CTSRGGQGNNQETQYF; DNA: TGCACCAGCAGGGGGGGACAGGGAAATAACCAAGAGACCCAGTACTTC
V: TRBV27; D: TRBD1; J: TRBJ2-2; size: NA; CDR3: CASRPLRTGGTGELFF; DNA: TGTGCCAGCAGGCCCCTCCGGACAGGGGGCACCGGGGAGCTGTTTTTT
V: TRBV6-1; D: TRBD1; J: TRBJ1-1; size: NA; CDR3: CASSERDRKAFF; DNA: TGTGCCAGCAGTGAACGGGACAGGAAAGCTTTCTTT
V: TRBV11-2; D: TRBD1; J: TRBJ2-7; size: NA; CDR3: CASSLSGTGVYEQYF; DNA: TGTGCCAGCAGCTTATCCGGGACAGGGGTGTACGAGCAGTACTTC
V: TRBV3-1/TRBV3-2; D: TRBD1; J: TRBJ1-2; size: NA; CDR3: CASSQEGQGRGYTF; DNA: TGTGCCAGCAGCCAAGAAGGACAGGGGAGAGGCTACACCTTC
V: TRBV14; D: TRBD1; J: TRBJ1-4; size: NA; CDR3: CASSLGGGDEKLFF; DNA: TGTGCCAGCAGCCTCGGAGGGGGCGATGAAAAACTGTTTTTT
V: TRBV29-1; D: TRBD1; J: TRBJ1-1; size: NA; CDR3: CSVRGQGALGTEAFF; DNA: TGCAGCGTTAGGGGACAGGGGGCTCTTGGCACTGAAGCTTTCTTT
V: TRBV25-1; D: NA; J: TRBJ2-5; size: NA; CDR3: CASSDNGEGETQYF; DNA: TGTGCCAGCAGTGATAACGGAGAAGGAGAGACCCAGTACTTC
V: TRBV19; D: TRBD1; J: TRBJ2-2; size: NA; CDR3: CASGKRQGDTGELFF; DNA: TGTGCCAGTGGGAAAAGACAGGGGGATACCGGGGAGCTGTTTTTT
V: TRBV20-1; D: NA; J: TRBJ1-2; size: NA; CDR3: CSPASLYGYTF; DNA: TGCAGTCCCGCCAGTCTCTATGGCTACACCTTC
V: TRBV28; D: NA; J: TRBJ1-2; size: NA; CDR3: CASSLGGGLLEGGYTF; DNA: TGTGCCAGCAGTTTAGGGGGAGGATTATTAGAAGGTGGCTACACCTTC
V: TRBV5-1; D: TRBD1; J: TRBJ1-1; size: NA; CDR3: CASSQPGGETEAFF; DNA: TGCGCCAGCAGCCAGCCAGGGGGCGAGACTGAAGCTTTCTTT
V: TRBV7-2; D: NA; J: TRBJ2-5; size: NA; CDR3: CASSGSPWGRETQYF; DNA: TGTGCCAGCAGCGGGTCCCCATGGGGGCGGGAGACCCAGTACTTC
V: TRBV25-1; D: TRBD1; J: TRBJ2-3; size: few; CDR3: CASSASGTAPTDTQYF; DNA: TGTGCCAGCAGTGCCTCCGGGACAGCACCCACAGATACGCAGTATTTT
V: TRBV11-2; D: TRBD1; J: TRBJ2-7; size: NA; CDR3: CASTPGQGVSEQYF; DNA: TGTGCCAGCACCCCGGGACAGGGGGTAAGCGAGCAGTACTTC
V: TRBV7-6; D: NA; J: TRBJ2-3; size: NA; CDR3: CASSFSSGTDTQYF; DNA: TGTGCCAGCAGCTTTTCCTCGGGGACAGATACGCAGTATTTT
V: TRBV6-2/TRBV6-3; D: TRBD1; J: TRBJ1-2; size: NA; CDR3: CASSLGQGPSGYTF; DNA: TGTGCCAGCAGCCTCGGACAGGGACCAAGTGGCTACACCTTC
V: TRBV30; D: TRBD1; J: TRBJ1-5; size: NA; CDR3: CAWSRDRGQPQHF; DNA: TGTGCCTGGAGCCGGGACAGGGGACAGCCCCAGCATTTT
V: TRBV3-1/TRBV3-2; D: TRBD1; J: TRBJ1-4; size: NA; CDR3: CASSQIRQGAFGEKLFF; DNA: TGTGCCAGCAGCCAAATTAGACAGGGGGCATTTGGTGAAAAACTGTTTTTT
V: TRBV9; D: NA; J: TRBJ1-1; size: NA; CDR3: CASSGDPQANTEAFF; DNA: TGTGCCAGCAGCGGAGACCCCCAGGCGAACACTGAAGCTTTCTTT
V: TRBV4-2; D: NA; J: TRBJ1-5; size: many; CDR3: CASSQDLTDNQPQHF; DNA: TGTGCCAGCAGCCAAGATCTTACAGACAATCAGCCCCAGCATTTT
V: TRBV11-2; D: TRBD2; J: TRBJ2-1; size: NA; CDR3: CASRIAGGRYNEQFF; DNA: TGTGCCAGCAGGATAGCGGGGGGACGCTACAATGAGCAGTTCTTC
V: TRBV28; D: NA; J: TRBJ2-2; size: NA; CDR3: CASSYPNTGELFF; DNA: TGTGCCAGCAGCTACCCAAACACCGGGGAGCTGTTTTTT
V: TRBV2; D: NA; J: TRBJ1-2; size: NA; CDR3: CASSEEQGDGYTF; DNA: TGTGCCAGCAGTGAAGAGCAAGGGGATGGCTACACCTTC
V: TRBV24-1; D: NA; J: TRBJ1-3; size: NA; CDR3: CATSGPRDWAVWDTIYF; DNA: TGTGCCACCAGTGGCCCGAGGGATTGGGCAGTCTGGGACACCATATATTTT
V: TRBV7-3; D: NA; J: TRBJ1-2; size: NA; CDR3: CASSLYPGGGAGYTF; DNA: TGTGCCAGCAGCTTATACCCCGGCGGGGGAGCAGGCTACACCTTC
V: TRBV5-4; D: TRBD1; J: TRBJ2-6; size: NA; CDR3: CASSSYRTGGSGANVLTF; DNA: TGTGCCAGCAGCTCCTATCGGACAGGGGGTTCTGGGGCCAACGTCCTGACTTTC
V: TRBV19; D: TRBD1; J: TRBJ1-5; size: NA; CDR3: CASSPGQEGLPQHF; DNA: TGTGCCAGTAGTCCGGGACAGGAGGGACTCCCCCAGCATTTT
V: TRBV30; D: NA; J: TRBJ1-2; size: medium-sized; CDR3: CACRRGAGDYGYTF; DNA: TGTGCCTGCCGCCGGGGGGCCGGGGATTATGGCTACACCTTC
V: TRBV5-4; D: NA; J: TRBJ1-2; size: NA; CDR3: CASSLEGYGYTF; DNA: TGTGCCAGCAGCTTGGAGGGGTATGGCTACACCTTC
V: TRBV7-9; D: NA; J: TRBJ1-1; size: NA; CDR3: CASSLERGEAFF; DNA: TGTGCCAGCAGCTTAGAACGGGGTGAAGCTTTCTTT
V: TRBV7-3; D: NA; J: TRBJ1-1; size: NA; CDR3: CASSLDTNTEAFF; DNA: TGTGCCAGCAGCTTAGACACGAACACTGAAGCTTTCTTT
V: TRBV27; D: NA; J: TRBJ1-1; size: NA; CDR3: CASSSTGNMNTEAFF; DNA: TGTGCCAGCAGTTCCACCGGGAACATGAACACTGAAGCTTTCTTT
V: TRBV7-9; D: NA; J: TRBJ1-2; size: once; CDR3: CASSLGRVKLDYGYTF; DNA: TGTGCCAGCAGCTTAGGCAGGGTCAAATTGGACTATGGCTACACCTTC
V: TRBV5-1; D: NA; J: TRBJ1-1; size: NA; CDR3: CASSRTGGARPNTEAFF; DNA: TGCGCCAGCAGCCGGACTGGGGGCGCGCGTCCGAACACTGAAGCTTTCTTT
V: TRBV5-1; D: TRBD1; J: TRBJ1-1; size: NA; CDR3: CASSLAGTGGANTEAFF; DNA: TGCGCCAGCAGCTTGGCCGGGACAGGGGGCGCGAACACTGAAGCTTTCTTT
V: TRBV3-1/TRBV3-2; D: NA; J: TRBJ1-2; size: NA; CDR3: CASSPSWGGYGYTF; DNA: TGTGCCAGCAGCCCCAGTTGGGGCGGCTATGGCTACACCTTC
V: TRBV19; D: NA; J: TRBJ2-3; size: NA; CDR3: CASSTGDYTDTQYF; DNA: TGTGCCAGTAGTACAGGGGATTACACAGATACGCAGTATTTT
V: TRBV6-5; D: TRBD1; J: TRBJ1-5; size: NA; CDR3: CASRRIDRDYQPQHF; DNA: TGTGCCAGCAGAAGGATTGACAGGGACTATCAGCCCCAGCATTTT
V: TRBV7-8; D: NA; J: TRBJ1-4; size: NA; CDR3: CASSLRTALNEKLFF; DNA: TGTGCCAGCAGCTTACGTACAGCCTTGAATGAAAAACTGTTTTTT
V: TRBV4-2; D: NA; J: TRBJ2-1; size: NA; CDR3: CASSQRRDGGNEQFF; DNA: TGTGCCAGCAGCCAACGGCGGGATGGGGGCAATGAGCAGTTCTTC
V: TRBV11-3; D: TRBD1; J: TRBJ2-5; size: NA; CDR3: CASSFGTGGEETQYF; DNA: TGTGCCAGCAGCTTCGGGACAGGGGGGGAAGAGACCCAGTACTTC
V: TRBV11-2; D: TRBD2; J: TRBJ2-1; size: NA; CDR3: CASSLVGGSYNEQFF; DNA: TGTGCCAGCAGCTTAGTGGGGGGGTCATACAATGAGCAGTTCTTC
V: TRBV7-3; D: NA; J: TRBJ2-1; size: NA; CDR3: CASSLGDLQFF; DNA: TGTGCCAGCAGCTTGGGCGATCTGCAGTTCTTC
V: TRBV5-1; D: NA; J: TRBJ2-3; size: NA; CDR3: CASSPRRGSPADTQYF; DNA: TGCGCCAGCAGCCCTCGTAGGGGGTCTCCCGCAGATACGCAGTATTTT
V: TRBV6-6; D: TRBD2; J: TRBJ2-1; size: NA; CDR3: CASSPPPLAGAPRDEQFF; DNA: TGTGCCAGCAGTCCCCCCCCTCTAGCGGGAGCGCCCCGCGATGAGCAGTTCTTC
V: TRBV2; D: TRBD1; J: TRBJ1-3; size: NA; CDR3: CASSPDRVVSGNTIYF; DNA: TGTGCCAGCAGCCCAGACAGGGTAGTGTCTGGAAACACCATATATTTT
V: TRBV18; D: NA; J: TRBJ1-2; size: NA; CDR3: CASSPPTGTFYGYTF; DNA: TGTGCCAGCTCACCCCCAACCGGGACATTCTATGGCTACACCTTC
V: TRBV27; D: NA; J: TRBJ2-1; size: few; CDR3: CASSFRGPAYNEQFF; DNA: TGTGCCAGCAGTTTTAGAGGGCCCGCCTACAATGAGCAGTTCTTC
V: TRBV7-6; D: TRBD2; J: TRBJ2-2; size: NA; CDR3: CASSSIRLLAGANTGELFF; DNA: TGTGCCAGCAGCTCCATTCGGCTACTAGCGGGGGCGAACACCGGGGAGCTGTTTTTT
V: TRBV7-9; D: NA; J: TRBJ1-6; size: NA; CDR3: CASSLGGEVYNSPLHF; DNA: TGTGCCAGCAGCTTAGGCGGGGAAGTCTATAATTCACCCCTCCACTTT